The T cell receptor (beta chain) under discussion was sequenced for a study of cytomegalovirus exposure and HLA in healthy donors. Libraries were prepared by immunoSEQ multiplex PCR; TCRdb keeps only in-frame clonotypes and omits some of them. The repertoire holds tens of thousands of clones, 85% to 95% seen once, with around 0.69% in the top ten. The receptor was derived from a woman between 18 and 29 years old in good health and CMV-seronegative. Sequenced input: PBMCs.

CDR3 protein: CASRSTGGKETQYF. CDR3 DNA sequence: TGTGCCAGTAGGAGCACGGGGGGCAAGGAGACCCAGTACTTC. The chain carries TRBV19 and TRBJ2-5; weak D call: TRBD2 (7 bases). The germline V gene encodes CDR1 LNHDA and CDR2 SQIVND (reference sequence). The CDR3 extends over 14 amino acids. The ends were cut back, 6 bases at V and 5 bases at J, with 16 bases in the middle.